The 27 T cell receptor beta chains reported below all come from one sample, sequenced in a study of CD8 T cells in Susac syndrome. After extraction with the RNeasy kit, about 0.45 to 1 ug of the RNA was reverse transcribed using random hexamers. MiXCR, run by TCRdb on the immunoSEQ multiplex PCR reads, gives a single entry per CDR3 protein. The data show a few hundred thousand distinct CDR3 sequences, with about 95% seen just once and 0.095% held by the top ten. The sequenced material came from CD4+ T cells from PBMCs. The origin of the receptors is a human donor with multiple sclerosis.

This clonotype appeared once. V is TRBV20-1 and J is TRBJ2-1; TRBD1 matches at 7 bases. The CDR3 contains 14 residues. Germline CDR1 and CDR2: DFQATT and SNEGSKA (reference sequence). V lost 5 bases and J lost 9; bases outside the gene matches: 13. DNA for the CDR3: TGCAGTGCTCTCTACAGGGGTTCGAAGGGTGAGCAGTTCTTC. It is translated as CSALYRGSKGEQFF.

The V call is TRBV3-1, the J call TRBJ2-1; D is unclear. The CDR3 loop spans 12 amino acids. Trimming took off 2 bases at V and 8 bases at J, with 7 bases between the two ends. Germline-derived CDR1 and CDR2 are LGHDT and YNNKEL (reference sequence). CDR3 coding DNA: TGTGCCAGCAGCCAATACGATTATGAGCAGTTCTTC. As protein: CASSQYDYEQFF.

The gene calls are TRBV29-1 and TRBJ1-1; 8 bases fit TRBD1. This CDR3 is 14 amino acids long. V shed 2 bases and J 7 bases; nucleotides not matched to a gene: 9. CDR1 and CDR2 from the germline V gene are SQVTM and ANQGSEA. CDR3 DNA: TGCAGCGTTGAACGGGACAGGTCCTTTGGTGAAGCTTTCTTT. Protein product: CSVERDRSFGEAFF. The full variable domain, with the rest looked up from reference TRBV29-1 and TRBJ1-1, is SAVISQKPSRDICQRGTSLTIQCQVDSQVTMMFWYRQQPGQSLTLIATANQGSEATYESGFVIDKFPISRPNLTFSTLTVSNMSPEDSSIYLCSVERDRSFGEAFFGQGTRLTVV.

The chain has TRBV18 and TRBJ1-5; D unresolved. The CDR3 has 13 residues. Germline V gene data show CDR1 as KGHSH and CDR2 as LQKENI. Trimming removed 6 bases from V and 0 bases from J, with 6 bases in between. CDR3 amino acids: CASSFNSNQPQHF. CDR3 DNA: TGTGCCAGCTCGTTCAATAGCAATCAGCCCCAGCATTTT.

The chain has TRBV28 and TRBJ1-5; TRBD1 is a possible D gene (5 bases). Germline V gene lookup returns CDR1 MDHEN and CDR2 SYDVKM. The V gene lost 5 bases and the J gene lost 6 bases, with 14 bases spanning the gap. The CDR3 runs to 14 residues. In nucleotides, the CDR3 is TGTGCCAGCAGTGGGGCCCCGGCGGGTCAGCCCCAGCATTTT. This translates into CASSGAPAGQPQHF.

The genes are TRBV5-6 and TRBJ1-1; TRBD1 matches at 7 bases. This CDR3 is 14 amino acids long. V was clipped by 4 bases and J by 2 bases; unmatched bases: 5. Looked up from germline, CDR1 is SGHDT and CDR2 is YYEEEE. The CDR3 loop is CASSRDSTNTEAFF. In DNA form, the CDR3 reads TGTGCCAGCAGCCGGGACAGTACTAACACTGAAGCTTTCTTT.

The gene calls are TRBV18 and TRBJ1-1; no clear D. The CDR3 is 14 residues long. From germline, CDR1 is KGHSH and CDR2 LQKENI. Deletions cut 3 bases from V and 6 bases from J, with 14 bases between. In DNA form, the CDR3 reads TGTGCCAGCTCACCCAACCTCGAAGGAGCTGAAGCTTTCTTT. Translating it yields CASSPNLEGAEAFF.

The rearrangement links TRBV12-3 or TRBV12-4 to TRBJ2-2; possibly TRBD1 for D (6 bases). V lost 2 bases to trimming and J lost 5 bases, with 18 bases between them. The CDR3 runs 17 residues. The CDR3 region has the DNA TGTGCCAGCAGTTTAACGCCCTCACAGGGTCGGACCGGGGAGCTGTTTTTT. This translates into CASSLTPSQGRTGELFF.

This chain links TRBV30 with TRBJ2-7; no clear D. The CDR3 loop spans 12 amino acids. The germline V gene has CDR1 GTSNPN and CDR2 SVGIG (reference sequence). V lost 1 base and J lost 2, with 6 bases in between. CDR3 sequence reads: CAWSDGPYEQYF. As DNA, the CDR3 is TGTGCCTGGAGTGATGGCCCCTACGAGCAGTACTTC.

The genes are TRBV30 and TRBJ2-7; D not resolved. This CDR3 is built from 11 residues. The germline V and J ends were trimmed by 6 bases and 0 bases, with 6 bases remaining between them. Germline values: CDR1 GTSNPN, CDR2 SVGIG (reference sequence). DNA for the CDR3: TGTGCCTGCGTTACCTCCTACGAGCAGTACTTC. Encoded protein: CACVTSYEQYF.

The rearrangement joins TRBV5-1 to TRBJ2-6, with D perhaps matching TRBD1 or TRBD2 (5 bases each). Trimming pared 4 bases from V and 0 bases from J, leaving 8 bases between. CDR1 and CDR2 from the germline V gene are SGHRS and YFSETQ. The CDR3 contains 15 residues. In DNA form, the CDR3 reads TGCGCCAGCAGCGGGACGGGCTCTGGGGCCAACGTCCTGACTTTC. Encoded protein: CASSGTGSGANVLTF.

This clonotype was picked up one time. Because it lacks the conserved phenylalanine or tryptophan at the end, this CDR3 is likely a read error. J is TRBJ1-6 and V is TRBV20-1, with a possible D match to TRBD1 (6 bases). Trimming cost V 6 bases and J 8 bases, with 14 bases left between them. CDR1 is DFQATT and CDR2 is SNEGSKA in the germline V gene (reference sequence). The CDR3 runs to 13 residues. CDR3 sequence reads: CSAPSPGDSPLHL. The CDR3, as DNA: TGCAGTGCCCCAAGCCCAGGGGATTCACCCCTCCACCTT.

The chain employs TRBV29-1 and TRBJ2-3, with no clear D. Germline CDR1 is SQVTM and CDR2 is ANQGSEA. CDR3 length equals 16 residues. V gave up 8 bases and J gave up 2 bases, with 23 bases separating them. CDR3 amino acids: CSMSPLARAYTDTQYF. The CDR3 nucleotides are TGCAGCATGTCTCCTCTTGCCCGGGCATACACAGATACGCAGTATTTT.

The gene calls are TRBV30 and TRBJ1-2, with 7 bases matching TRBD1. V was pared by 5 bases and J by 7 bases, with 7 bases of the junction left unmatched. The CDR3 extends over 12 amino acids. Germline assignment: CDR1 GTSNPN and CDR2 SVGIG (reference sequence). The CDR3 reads CAWETGPGGYTF. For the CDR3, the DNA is TGTGCCTGGGAGACAGGGCCTGGTGGCTACACCTTC.

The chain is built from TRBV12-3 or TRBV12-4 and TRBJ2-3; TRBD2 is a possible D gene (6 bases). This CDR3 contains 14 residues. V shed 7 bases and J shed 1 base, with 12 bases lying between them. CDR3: CASNPPGGTDTQYF. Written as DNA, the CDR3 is TGTGCCAGCAATCCACCGGGGGGCACAGATACGCAGTATTTT.

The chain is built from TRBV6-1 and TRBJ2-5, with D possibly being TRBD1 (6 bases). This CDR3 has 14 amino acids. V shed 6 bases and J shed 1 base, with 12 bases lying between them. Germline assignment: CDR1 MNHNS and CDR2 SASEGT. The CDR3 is CASSKWTAQETQYF. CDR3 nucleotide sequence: TGTGCCAGCAGCAAGTGGACAGCCCAAGAGACCCAGTACTTC.

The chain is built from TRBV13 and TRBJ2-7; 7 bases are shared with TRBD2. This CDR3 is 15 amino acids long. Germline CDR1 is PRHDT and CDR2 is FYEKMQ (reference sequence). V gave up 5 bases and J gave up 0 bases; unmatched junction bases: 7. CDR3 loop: CASSPRGGSSYEQYF. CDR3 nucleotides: TGTGCCAGCAGCCCCCGGGGAGGGAGCTCCTACGAGCAGTACTTC.

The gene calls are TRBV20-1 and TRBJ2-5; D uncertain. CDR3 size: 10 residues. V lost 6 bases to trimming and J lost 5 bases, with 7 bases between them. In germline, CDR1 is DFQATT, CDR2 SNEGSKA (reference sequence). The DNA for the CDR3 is TGCAGTGCCTTCTCTGAGACCCAGTACTTC. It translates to CSAFSETQYF.

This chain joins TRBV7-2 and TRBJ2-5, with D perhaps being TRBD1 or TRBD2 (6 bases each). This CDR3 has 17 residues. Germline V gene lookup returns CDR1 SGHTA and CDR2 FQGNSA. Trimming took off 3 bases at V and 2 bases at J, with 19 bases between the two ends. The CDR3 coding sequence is TGTGCCAGCAGCTTGGGTGTCTCAAGGGGGGCGCAAGAGACCCAGTACTTC. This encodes CASSLGVSRGAQETQYF.

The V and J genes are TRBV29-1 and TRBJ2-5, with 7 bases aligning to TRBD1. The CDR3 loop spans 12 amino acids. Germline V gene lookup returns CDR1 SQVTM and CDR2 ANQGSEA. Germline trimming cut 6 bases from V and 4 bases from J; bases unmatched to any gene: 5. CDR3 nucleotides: TGCAGCGTAGCGACAGGGTCAGAGACCCAGTACTTC. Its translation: CSVATGSETQYF.

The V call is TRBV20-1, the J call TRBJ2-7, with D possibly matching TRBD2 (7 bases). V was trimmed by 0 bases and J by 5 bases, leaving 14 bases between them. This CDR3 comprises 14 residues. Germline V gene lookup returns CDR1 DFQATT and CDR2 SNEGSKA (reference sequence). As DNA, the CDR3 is TGCAGTGCTAGAGATCTAGGGGGGGGGAACGAGCAGTACTTC. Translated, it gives CSARDLGGGNEQYF.

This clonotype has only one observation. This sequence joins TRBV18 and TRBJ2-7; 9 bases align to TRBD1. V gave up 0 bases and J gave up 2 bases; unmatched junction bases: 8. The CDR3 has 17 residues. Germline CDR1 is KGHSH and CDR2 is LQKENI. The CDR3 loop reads CASSPPGSGTGTYEQYF. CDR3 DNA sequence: TGTGCCAGCTCACCACCCGGGTCCGGGACAGGGACCTACGAGCAGTACTTC.

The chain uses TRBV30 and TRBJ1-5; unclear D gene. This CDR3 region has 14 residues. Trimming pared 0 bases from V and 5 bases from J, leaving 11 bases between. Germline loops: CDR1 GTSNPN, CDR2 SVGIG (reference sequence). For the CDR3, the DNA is TGTGCCTGGAGTGTGGAGTCACGGGATCAGCCCCAGCATTTT. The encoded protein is CAWSVESRDQPQHF. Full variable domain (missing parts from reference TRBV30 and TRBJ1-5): SQTIHQWPATLVQPVGSPLSLECTVEGTSNPNLYWYRQAAGRGLQLLFYSVGIGQISSEVPQNLSASRPQDRQFILSSKKLLLSDSGFYLCAWSVESRDQPQHFGDGTRLSIL.

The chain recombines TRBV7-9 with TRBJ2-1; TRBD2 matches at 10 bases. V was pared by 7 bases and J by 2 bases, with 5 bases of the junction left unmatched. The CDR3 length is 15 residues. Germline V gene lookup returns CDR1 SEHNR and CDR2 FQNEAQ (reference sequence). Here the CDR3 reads CASTKTSGAYNEQFF. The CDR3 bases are TGTGCCAGCACAAAAACTAGCGGGGCCTACAATGAGCAGTTCTTC.

CDR3 protein: CASRKPGAFYGYTF. CDR3 DNA: TGTGCCAGCAGGAAACCGGGAGCATTCTATGGCTACACCTTC. This rearrangement joins TRBV11-2 to TRBJ1-2; D unclear. The CDR3 has 14 amino acids. The germline V gene encodes CDR1 SGHAT and CDR2 FQNNGV. V lost 6 bases and J 4 bases, leaving 15 bases between the germline ends.

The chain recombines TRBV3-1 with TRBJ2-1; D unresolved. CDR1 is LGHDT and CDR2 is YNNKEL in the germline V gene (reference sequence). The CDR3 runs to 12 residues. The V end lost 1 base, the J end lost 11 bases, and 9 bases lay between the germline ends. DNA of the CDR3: TGTGCCAGCAGCCAAGTCGGCAGCCAGCAGTTCTTC. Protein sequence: CASSQVGSQQFF.

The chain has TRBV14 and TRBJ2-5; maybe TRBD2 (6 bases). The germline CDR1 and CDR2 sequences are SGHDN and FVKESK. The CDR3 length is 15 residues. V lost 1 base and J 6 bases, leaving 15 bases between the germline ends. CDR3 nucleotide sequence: TGTGCCAGCAGCCAAGTTCCGGGAGAAAGGAAGACCCAGTACTTC. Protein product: CASSQVPGERKTQYF.